This TCR beta chain was obtained from a study of technical replicates of blood from several donors. TCRdb's table, derived via immunoSEQ multiplex PCR, lists solely in-frame clones and lacks some. The sample shows roughly 15,000 clones, around 90% of them seen only once. This CDR3 comprises 16 residues. V was pared by 3 bases and J by 4 bases, with 19 bases between. CDR1 and CDR2 from the germline V gene are SGDLS and YYNGEE. This receptor was identified in a human donor in good health. This chain joins TRBV9 and TRBJ1-2; tentatively, D is TRBD1 (5 bases). Sequenced sample: PBMCs. This CDR3 reads CASSGYGQGSSYGYTF. Written as DNA, the CDR3 is TGTGCCAGCAGCGGCTACGGGCAGGGTAGTAGCTATGGCTACACCTTC.